This TCR beta chain was recorded in a study of cytotoxic CD8 clonotypes in ibrutinib-treated CLL (dated by TCRdb to the early 2020s). Regarding the study in general: The cohort had some eleven relapsed/refractory and 15 treatment-naive patients; around 17 were IGHV unmutated. Responses were partial in around 25 patients and complete in 2; after median around 66 months follow-up, roughly 14 stayed in remission and about twelve progressed. Samples at response were collected after a median of roughly 13 months of treatment, with a range of roughly 6 to 40 months. On average, each sample yielded approximately 250,000 productive templates and around 98,000 productive rearrangements. Of the 90 or so participants in the trial, about two dozen had longitudinal samples available. Cryopreserved peripheral blood mononuclear cells were collected before treatment, at response, and at either disease progression or sustained remission. All remission and progressive disease samples were collected while patients were still receiving ibrutinib.

What the time point label conveys for this sample: roughly 2 years on ibrutinib. Roughly 2 micrograms of genomic DNA were extracted from cryopreserved PBMCs for TCR beta library preparation. High-throughput TCR beta sequencing was performed on longitudinal blood samples from CLL patients receiving ibrutinib monotherapy. The patients took part in an open-label, single-center phase 2 trial of ibrutinib monotherapy. What the authors observed across the whole study: Sampling times were not matched between sustained-remission and progressing patients, and lymph node repertoires were not studied. Clonality rose at ibrutinib response, remained stable during sustained remission, and dropped back toward baseline at progression. At baseline, clonality was higher than in age-matched healthy donors and showed a strong correlation with circulating CD8+ T-cell counts. Public clonotypes were rare and either shrank or stayed stable during treatment, and the rise in clonality at ibrutinib response reflected expansion of private clonotypes.

The goal of deep resolution MiSeq sequencing was a depth between 1 in 1 million and 1 in 200,000 T cells, and coverage averaged 10x per clonotype. The immunoSEQ hsTCRB Kit was used to generate TCR beta libraries. As for the authors' bioinformatics: The data were analyzed with ImmunoSEQ Analyzer and ImmunoSEQ Data Assistant, and V, D and J gene assignments followed IMGT definitions. Clonality was computed as one minus normalized Shannon entropy of productive rearrangement frequencies, ranging from 0 to 1. Only overrepresented clonotypes making up at least 0.05% of each patient's repertoire were included in the public clonotype analysis. About a dozen age-matched healthy donor repertoires from immuneACCESS served as clonality controls. TCRdb took over this immuneACCESS table, retaining in-frame rearrangements with V and J assigned. Such tables are incomplete; in checked studies, under half of the missing clones stem from an unresolved V gene, and the remainder is unexplained. The V and J calls and clone size are taken from that table; D and trimming were inferred from the DNA. The sample table contains around 50,000 clones; only one count was recorded for around 60% of them. In total, the top ten clones hold about 20% of the sample.

With respect to this clone: The clone's antigen remains unknown. Base-call qualities are not available, and no considerably larger clone is one nucleotide away.

The germline V gene gives CDR1 as SGHTA and CDR2 as FQGNSA. The CDR3 contains 15 residues, cysteine and phenylalanine counted. Only the CDR3 part of the read is kept: 45 bases, read in frame from the first base. V is clipped by 2 bases and J by 1 base, and the sequence between their germline boundaries is 9 bases long. The TCR was taken from a human donor with chronic lymphocytic leukemia. Source: PBMCs, taken after 24 months of ibrutinib treatment. This chain is built from TRBV7-2 and TRBJ1-5, and TRBD1 may be the D gene, going by 6 matching bases. The bases read TGTGCCAGCAGCTTATTTACAGGGAGCAATCAGCCCCAGCATTTT. Translated, it gives CASSLFTGSNQPQHF.